This TCR beta chain was observed in a study of T cell changes during pregnancy in multiple sclerosis. The protocol was immunoSEQ multiplex PCR, while the TCRdb copy is restricted to in-frame clones and leaves out a portion. The sample shows about 84,000 clones, 85% to 95% of them seen only once. Trimming at V came to 1 base and at J to 3 bases, leaving 11 bases not matched to a gene. Germline CDR1 reads MNHEY; CDR2 reads SMNVEV (reference sequence). This CDR3 region has 18 residues. The J gene is TRBJ2-7, the V gene TRBV27; 11 bases agree with TRBD2. This specimen consisted of peripheral blood, obtained in the second trimester of pregnancy. The receptor was derived from a female donor in good health, enrolled as a control in a pregnancy study. CDR3 coding DNA: TGTGCCAGCAGTTTATGGGGGGTAGCGGGGGGGGTTGGCTACGAGCAGTACTTC. This codes for CASSLWGVAGGVGYEQYF.